This TCR beta chain was identified during a study of T-cell memory formation after mild COVID-19. Background on the study: TCR clusters were mostly donor specific. Study-wide results and caveats: Shrinking CD4+ clones resided mostly in CM and EM, and CD8+ ones in EMRA. Pre-infection memory held some responding clones, suggesting pre-existing cross-reactive T cells responded.

The germline V gene encodes CDR1 MNHNY and CDR2 SVGAGI (reference sequence). Trimming took 5 bases from V and 4 from J; bases not matched to a gene: 7. This CDR3 region has 15 residues. MiXCR, run by TCRdb on the 5' RACE reads, gives a single entry per CDR3 protein. The sample records 470,000 or so distinct CDR3 sequences, roughly 25% being singletons. For this clonotype: Its antigen is still unknown.

This clonotype was obtained from an adult woman who had mild COVID-19 (a few samples of this study predate the infection). Cell type and time point are not known. The J gene is TRBJ2-3, the V gene TRBV6-6; TRBD2 matches at 9 bases. What was sequenced was PBMCs or a T cell subset sorted from them (not recorded which). This CDR3 is CASSLGVAGADTQYF. CDR3 in DNA: TGTGCCAGCAGTCTCGGGGTAGCGGGAGCAGATACGCAGTATTTT.